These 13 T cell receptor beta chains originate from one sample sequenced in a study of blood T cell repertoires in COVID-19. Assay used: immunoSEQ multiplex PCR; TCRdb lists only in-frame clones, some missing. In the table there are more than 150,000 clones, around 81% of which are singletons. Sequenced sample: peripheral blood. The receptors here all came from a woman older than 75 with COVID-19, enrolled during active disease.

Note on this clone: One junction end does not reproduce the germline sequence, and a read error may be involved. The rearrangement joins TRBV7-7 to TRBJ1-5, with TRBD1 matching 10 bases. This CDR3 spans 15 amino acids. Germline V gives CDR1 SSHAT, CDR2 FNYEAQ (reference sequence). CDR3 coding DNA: TGTGCTAGCAGCTTATCCGGGACAGGGGATCAGCCCCAGCATTTT. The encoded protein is CASSLSGTGDQPQHF.

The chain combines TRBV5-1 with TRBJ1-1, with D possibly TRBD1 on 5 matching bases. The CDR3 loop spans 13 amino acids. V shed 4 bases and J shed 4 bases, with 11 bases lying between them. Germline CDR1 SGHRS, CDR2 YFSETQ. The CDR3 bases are TGCGCCAGCAGCCCCCCGGGGGGCACTGAAGCTTTCTTT. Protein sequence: CASSPPGGTEAFF.

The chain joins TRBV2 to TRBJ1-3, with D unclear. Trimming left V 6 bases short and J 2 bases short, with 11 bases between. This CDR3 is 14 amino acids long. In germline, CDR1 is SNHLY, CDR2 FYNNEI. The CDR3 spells CASRQTATGNTIYF. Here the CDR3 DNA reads TGTGCCAGCAGACAGACGGCCACTGGAAACACCATATATTTT. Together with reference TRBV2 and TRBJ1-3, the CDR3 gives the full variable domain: EPEVTQTPSHQVTQMGQEVILRCVPISNHLYFYWYRQILGQKVEFLVSFYNNEISEKSEIFDDQFSVERPDGSNFTLKIRSTKLEDSAMYFCASRQTATGNTIYFGEGSWLTVV.

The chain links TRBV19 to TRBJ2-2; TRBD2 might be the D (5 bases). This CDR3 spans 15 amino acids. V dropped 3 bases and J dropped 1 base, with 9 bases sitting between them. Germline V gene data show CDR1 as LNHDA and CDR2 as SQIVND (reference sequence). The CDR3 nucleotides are TGTGCCAGTAGTATTAACGGGGAGAACACCGGGGAGCTGTTTTTT. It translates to CASSINGENTGELFF.

This CDR3 is CASSQDPTTGGWDNQPQHF. The CDR3 DNA is TGCGCCAGCAGCCAAGATCCCACGACAGGGGGGTGGGACAATCAGCCCCAGCATTTT. J is TRBJ1-5 and V is TRBV4-1; 9 bases are a match to TRBD1. The CDR3 is 19 amino acids. Germline V gene lookup returns CDR1 MGHRA and CDR2 YSYEKL. V lost 0 bases and J lost 3; bases outside the gene matches: 12.

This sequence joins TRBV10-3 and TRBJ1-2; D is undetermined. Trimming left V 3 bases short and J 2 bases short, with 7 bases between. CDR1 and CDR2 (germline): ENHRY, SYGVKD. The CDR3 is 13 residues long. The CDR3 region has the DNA TGTGCCATCAGTGACGACAAAAACTATGGCTACACCTTC. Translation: CAISDDKNYGYTF.

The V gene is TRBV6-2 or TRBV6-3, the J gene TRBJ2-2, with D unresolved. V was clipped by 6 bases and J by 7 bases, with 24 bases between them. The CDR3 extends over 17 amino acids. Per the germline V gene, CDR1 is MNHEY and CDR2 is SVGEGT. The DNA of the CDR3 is TGTGCCAGCAGCCGTTCCATTACGACTCCGTACGTCGGGGAGCTGTTTTTT. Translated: CASSRSITTPYVGELFF.

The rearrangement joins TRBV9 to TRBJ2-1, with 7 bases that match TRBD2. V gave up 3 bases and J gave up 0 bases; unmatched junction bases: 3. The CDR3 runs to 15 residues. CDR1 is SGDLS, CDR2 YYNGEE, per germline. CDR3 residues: CASSASGGSYNEQFF. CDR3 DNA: TGTGCCAGCAGCGCGTCGGGGGGCTCCTACAATGAGCAGTTCTTC. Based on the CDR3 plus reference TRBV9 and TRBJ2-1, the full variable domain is DSGVTQTPKHLITATGQRVTLRCSPRSGDLSVYWYQQSLDQGLQFLIQYYNGEERAKGNILERFSAQQFPDLHSELNLSSLELGDSALYFCASSASGGSYNEQFFGPGTRLTVL.

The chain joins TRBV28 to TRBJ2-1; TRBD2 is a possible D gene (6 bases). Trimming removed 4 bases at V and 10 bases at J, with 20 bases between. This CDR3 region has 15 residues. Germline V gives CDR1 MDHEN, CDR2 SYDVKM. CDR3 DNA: TGTGCCAGCAGTTCGACCGGGACTTTCTTAAGGGAGCAGTTCTTC. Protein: CASSSTGTFLREQFF.

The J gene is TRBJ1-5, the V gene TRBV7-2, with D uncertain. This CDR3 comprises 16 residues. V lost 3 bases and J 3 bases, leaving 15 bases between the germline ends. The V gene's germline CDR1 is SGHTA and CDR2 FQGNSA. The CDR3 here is CASSFDRAVYNQPQHF. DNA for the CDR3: TGTGCCAGCAGCTTTGATCGTGCGGTATACAATCAGCCCCAGCATTTT.

CDR3 sequence (DNA): TGTGCCAGTAGTATAGGGTGGGGGGTCTATAGCAATCAGCCCCAGCATTTT. This gives the protein CASSIGWGVYSNQPQHF. The V call is TRBV19, the J call TRBJ1-5; D might be TRBD1 (5 bases). In germline, CDR1 is LNHDA, CDR2 SQIVND (reference sequence). The length of the CDR3 is 17 residues. The V end was cut by 1 base, the J end by 0 bases, with 13 bases between.

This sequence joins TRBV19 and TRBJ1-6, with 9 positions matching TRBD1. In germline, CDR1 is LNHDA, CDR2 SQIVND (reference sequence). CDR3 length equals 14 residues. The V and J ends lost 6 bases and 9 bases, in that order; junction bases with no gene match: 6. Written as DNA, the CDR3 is TGTGCCAGTAGCCAACAGGGGGCAGGTTCACCCCTCCACTTT. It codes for CASSQQGAGSPLHF.

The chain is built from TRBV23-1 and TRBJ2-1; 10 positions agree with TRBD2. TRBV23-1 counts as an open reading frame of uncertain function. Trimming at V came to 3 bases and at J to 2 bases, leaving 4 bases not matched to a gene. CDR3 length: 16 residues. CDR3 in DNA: TGCGCCAGCAGTCATCGAGCGGGGGGGGCCTACAATGAGCAGTTCTTC. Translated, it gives CASSHRAGGAYNEQFF.